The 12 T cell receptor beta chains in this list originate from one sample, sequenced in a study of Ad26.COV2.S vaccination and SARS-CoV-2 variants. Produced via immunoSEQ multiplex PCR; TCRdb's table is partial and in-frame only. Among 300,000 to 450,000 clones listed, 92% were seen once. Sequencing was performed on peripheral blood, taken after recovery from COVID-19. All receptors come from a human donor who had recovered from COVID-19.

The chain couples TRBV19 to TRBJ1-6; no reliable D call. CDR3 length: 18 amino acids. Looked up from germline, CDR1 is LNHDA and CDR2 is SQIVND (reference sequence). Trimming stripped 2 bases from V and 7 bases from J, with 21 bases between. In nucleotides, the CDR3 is TGTGCCAGTAGTATAACCCCCCAAGGGATGGCTGGGAATTCACCCCTCCACTTT. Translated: CASSITPQGMAGNSPLHF.

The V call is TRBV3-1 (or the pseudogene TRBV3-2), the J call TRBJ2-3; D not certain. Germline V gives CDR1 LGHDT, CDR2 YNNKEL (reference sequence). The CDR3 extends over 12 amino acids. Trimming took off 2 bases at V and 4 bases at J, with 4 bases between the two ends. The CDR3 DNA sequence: TGTGCCAGCAGCCAAAGCCCAGATACGCAGTATTTT. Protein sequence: CASSQSPDTQYF.

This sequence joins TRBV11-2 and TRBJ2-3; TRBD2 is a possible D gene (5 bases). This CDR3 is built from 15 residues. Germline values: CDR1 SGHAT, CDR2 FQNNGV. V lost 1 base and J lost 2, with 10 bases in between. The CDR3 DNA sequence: TGTGCCAGCAGCTTAGCGGGGTTGAACACAGATACGCAGTATTTT. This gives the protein CASSLAGLNTDTQYF.

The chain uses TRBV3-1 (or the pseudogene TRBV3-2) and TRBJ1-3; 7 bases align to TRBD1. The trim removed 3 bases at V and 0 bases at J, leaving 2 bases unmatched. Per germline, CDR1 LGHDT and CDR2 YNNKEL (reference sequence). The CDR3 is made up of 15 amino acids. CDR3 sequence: CASSQGTASGNTIYF. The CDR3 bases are TGTGCCAGCAGCCAGGGGACAGCCTCTGGAAACACCATATATTTT.

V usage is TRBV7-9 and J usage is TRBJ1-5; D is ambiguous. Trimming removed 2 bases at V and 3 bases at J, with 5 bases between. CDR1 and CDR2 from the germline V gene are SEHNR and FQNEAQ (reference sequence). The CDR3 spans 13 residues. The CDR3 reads CASSLRTNQPQHF. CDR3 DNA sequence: TGTGCCAGCAGCTTACGGACCAATCAGCCCCAGCATTTT. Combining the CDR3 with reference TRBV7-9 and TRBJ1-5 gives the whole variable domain DTGVSQNPRHKITKRGQNVTFRCDPISEHNRLYWYRQTLGQGPEFLTYFQNEAQLEKSRLLSDRFSAERPKGSFSTLEIQRTEQGDSAMYLCASSLRTNQPQHFGDGTRLSIL.

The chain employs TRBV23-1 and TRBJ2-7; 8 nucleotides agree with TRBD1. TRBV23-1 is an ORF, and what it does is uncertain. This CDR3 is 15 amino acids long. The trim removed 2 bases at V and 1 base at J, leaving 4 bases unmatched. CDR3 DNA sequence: TGCGCCAGCAGTCAACGACAGGGGAATTCCTACGAGCAGTACTTC. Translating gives CASSQRQGNSYEQYF.

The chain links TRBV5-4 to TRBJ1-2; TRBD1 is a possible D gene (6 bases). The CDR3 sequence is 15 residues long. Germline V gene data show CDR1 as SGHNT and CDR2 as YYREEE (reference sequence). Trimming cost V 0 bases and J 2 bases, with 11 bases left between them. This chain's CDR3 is CASSLVGGGNYGYTF. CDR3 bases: TGTGCCAGCAGCTTGGTGGGGGGCGGGAACTATGGCTACACCTTC.

CDR3 amino acids: CASSYDFGLTDTQYF. CDR3 DNA sequence: TGTGCCAGCAGTTACGATTTTGGGCTCACAGATACGCAGTATTTT. V and J are TRBV6-2 or TRBV6-3 and TRBJ2-3; D not certain. CDR1 is MNHEY, CDR2 SVGEGT, per germline. V shed 2 bases and J shed 2 bases, with 11 bases lying between them. CDR3 length: 15 residues.

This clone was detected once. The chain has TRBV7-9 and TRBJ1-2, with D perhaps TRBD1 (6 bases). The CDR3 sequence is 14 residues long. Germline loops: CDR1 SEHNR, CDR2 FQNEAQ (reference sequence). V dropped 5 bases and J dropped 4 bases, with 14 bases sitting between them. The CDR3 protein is CASSPRGEGYGYTF. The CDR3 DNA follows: TGTGCCAGCAGCCCGAGGGGGGAGGGCTATGGCTACACCTTC.

The CDR3 bases are TGTGCCAGCAGCCGGACCCCTTGGAGCACTGAAGCTTTCTTT. Its translation is CASSRTPWSTEAFF. The chain couples TRBV6-6 to TRBJ1-1; D not resolved. This CDR3 is 14 amino acids long. Trimming removed 6 bases from V and 4 bases from J, with 15 bases in between. The V gene's germline CDR1 is MNHNY and CDR2 SVGAGI (reference sequence).

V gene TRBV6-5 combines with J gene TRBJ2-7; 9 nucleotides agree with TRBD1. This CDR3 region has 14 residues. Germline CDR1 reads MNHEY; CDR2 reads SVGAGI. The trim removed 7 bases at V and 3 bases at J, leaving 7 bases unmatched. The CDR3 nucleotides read TGTGCCAGCATATGGAGGACAGGGGACTACGAGCAGTACTTC. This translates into CASIWRTGDYEQYF.

This CDR3 is CSASGRGGGSSYNEQFF. The DNA for the CDR3 is TGCAGTGCTAGTGGAAGGGGTGGGGGGAGCTCCTACAATGAGCAGTTCTTC. The rearrangement joins TRBV20-1 to TRBJ2-1; D is perhaps TRBD2 (6 bases). V lost 3 bases and J lost 0, with 18 bases in between. Germline lookup yields CDR1 DFQATT and CDR2 SNEGSKA (reference sequence). This CDR3 is 17 amino acids long.